This TCR beta chain was found in a study of cytomegalovirus exposure and HLA in healthy donors. Trimming stripped 7 bases from V and 5 bases from J, with 11 bases between. CDR1 is MNHNY and CDR2 is SVGAGI in the germline V gene (reference sequence). CDR3 size: 12 residues. This clone is a singleton in its sample. PCR primers comprised 60 Vbeta and 13 Jbeta primers. The protocol was immunoSEQ multiplex PCR, while the TCRdb copy is restricted to in-frame clones and leaves out a portion. The sample has approximately 110,000 clones, roughly 69% seen once. This TCR was recovered from a woman in her 40s in good health and CMV-seropositive. The chain links TRBV6-6 to TRBJ1-2, with D tentatively TRBD1 (5 bases). The material sequenced was PBMCs. The CDR3, as DNA: TGTGCCAGCACCCTTAGACAGTATGGCTACACCTTC. Translating it yields CASTLRQYGYTF.